The clone carrying this T cell receptor beta chain turned up a few times. Next came a second PCR, run for roughly 7 to 12 cycles, which used a sample-barcoded 5' primer along with a J-beta primer mix. TCRdb passed the 5' RACE reads through MiXCR, listing each CDR3 protein once. Of almost 1 million distinct CDR3 sequences listed, around 54% were seen once; the top ten hold around a fifth. The data stem from a study of blood T cells in healthy people across ages. Per-sample yields of isolated PBMCs were at least 7 million. The V gene end was trimmed by 1 base and the J gene end by 3 bases; junction bases not matched to a gene: 5. From germline, CDR1 is SGHTA and CDR2 FQGNSA. The CDR3 loop spans 16 amino acids.

This sequence originates from a woman aged 60-75 years in good health. The rearrangement links TRBV7-2 to TRBJ2-1; 8 bases are shared with TRBD2. The sequenced sample consisted of blood. CDR3 in amino acids: CASSLELAASYNEQFF. The DNA for the CDR3 is TGTGCCAGCAGCTTAGAACTAGCGGCCAGCTACAATGAGCAGTTCTTC.